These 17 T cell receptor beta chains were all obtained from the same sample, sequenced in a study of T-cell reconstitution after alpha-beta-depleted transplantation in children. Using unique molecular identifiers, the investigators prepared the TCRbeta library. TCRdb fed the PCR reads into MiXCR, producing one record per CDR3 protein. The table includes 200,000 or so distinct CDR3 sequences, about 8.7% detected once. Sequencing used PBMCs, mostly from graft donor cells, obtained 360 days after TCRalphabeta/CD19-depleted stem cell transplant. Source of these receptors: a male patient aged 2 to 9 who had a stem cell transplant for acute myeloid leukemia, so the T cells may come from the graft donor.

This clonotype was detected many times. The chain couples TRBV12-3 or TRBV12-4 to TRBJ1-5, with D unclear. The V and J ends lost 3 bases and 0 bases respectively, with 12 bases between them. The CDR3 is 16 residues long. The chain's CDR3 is CASSLGSTYSNQPQHF. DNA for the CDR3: TGTGCCAGCAGTTTGGGGAGTACCTATAGCAATCAGCCCCAGCATTTT.

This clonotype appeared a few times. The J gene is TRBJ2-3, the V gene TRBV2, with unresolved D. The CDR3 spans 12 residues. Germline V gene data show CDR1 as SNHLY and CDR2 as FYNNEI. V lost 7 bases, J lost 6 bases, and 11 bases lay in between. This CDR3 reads CASTSVVDTQYF. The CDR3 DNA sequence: TGTGCCAGCACCTCGGTAGTGGATACGCAGTATTTT.

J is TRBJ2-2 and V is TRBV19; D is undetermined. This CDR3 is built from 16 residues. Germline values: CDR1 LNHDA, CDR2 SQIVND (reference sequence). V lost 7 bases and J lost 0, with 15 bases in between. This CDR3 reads CASINPRGANTGELFF. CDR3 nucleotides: TGTGCCAGTATCAACCCACGAGGAGCGAACACCGGGGAGCTGTTTTTT.

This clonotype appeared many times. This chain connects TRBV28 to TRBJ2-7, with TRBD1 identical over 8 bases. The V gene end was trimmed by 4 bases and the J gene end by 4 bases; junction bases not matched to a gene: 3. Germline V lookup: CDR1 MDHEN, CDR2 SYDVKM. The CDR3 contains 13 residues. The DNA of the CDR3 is TGTGCCAGCAGTTCGGGACAGGTTTACGAGCAGTACTTC. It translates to CASSSGQVYEQYF.

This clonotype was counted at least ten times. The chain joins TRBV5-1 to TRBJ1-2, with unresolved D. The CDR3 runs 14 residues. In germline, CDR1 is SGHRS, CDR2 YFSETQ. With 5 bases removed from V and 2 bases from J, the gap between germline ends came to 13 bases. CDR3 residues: CASRSRPDNYGYTF. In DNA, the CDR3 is TGCGCCAGCAGATCGCGCCCAGACAACTATGGCTACACCTTC.

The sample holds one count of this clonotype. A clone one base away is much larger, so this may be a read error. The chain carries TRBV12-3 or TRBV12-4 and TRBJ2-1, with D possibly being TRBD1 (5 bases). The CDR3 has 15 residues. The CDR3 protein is CASGLGASSYNEQFF. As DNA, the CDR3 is TGTGCCAGCGGTTTAGGGGCTAGCTCCTACAATGAGCAGTTCTTC.

CDR3 amino acids: CASSLEGGRNSPLHF. CDR3 DNA sequence: TGTGCCAGCAGCTTAGAAGGGGGGCGTAATTCACCCCTCCACTTT. The genes are TRBV7-9 and TRBJ1-6; tentative D call: TRBD1 (6 bases). Germline CDR1 SEHNR, CDR2 FQNEAQ (reference sequence). CDR3 length equals 15 residues. V was clipped by 1 base and J by 6 bases, with 10 bases between them.

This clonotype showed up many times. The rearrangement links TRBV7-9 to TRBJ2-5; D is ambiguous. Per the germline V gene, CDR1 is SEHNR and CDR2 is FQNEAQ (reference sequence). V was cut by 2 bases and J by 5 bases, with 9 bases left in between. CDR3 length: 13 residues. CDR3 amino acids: CASSLIAQETQYF. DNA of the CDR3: TGTGCCAGCAGCTTAATCGCACAGGAGACCCAGTACTTC.

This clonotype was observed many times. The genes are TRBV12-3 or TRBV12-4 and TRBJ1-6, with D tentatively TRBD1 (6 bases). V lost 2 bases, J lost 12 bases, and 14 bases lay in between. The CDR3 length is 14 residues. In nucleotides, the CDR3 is TGTGCCAGCAGTTTAAGCTCCGGGGGCCAACCCCTCCACTTT. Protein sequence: CASSLSSGGQPLHF.

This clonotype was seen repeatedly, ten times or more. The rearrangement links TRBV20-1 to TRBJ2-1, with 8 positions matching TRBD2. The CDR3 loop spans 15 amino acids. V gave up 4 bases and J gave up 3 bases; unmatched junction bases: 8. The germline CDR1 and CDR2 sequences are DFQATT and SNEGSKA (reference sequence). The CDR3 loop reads CSAKFGTSSYNEQFF. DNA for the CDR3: TGCAGTGCTAAATTCGGGACTAGTAGCTACAATGAGCAGTTCTTC.

CDR3 nucleotides: TGCGCCAGCACGGAGAGGGGGGCCGGGGAGCTGTTTTTT. As protein: CASTERGAGELFF. This sequence joins TRBV4-1 and TRBJ2-2; the D gene could be TRBD1 or TRBD2 (6 bases each). The V end lost 7 bases, the J end lost 6 bases, and 12 bases lay between the germline ends. CDR3 length equals 13 residues. Germline V lookup: CDR1 MGHRA, CDR2 YSYEKL.

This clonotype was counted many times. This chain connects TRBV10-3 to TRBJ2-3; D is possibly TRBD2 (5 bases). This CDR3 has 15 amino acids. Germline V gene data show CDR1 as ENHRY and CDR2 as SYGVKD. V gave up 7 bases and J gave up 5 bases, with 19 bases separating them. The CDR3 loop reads CAIKFSTRGRDTQYF. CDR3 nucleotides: TGTGCCATCAAGTTTAGCACTAGAGGTCGAGATACGCAGTATTTT.

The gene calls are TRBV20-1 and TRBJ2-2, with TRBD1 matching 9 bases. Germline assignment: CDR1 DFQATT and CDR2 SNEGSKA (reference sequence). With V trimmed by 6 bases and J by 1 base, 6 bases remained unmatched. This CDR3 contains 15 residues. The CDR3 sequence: CSAIGTGRNTGELFF. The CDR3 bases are TGCAGTGCCATAGGGACAGGGCGGAACACCGGGGAGCTGTTTTTT.

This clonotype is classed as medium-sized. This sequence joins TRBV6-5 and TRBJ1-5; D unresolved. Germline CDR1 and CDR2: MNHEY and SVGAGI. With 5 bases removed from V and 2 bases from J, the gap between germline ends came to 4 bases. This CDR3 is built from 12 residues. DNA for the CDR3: TGTGCCAGCAGTCAGGGCAATCAGCCCCAGCATTTT. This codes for CASSQGNQPQHF.

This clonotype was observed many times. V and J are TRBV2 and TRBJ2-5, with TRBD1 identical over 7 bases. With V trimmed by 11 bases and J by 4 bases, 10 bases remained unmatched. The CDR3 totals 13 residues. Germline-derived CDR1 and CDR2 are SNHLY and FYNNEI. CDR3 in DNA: TGTGCCGGCCAACAGGGGTTTCCAGAGACCCAGTACTTC. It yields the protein CAGQQGFPETQYF.

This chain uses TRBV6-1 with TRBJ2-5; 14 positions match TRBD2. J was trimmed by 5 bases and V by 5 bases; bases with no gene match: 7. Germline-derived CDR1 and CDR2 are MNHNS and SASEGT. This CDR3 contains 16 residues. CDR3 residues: CASSPGTSGSDETQYF. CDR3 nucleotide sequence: TGTGCCAGCAGTCCCGGGACTAGCGGGAGTGATGAGACCCAGTACTTC.

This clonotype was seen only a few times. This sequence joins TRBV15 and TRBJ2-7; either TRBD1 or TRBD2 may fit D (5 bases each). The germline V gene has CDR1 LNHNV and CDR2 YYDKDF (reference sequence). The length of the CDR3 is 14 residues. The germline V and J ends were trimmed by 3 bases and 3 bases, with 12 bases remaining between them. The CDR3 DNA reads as TGTGCCACCAGCAGCGGGACGCCGGTCTACGAGCAGTACGTC. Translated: CATSSGTPVYEQYV.